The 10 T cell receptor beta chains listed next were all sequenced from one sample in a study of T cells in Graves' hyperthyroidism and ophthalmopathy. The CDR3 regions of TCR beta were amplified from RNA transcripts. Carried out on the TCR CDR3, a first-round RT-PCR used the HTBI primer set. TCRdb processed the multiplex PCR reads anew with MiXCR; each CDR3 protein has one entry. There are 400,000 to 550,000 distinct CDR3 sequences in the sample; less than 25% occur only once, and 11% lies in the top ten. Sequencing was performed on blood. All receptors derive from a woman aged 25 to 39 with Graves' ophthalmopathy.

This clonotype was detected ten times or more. Here the CDR3 DNA reads TGTGCCAGCAGTTTGGGGGGGGGGGGGCTCTCTGGAAACACCATATATTTT. Translated: CASSLGGGGLSGNTIYF. This chain joins TRBV27 and TRBJ1-3; D perhaps matches TRBD1 (6 bases). Trimming removed 3 bases at V and 0 bases at J, with 15 bases between. The germline gives CDR1 MNHEY, CDR2 SMNVEV (reference sequence). This CDR3 has 17 residues.

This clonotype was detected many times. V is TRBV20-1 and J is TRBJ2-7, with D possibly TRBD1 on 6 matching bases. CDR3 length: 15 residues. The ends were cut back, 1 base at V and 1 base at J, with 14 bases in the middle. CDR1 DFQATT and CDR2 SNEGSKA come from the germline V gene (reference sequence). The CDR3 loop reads CSARVYRVESYEQYF. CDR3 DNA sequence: TGCAGTGCTAGAGTTTACAGGGTTGAGTCCTACGAGCAGTACTTC.

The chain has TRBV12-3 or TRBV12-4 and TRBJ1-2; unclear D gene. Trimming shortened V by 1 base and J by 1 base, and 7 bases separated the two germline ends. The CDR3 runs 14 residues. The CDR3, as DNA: TGTGCCAGCAGTTTAGGGCACCATAACTATGGCTACACCTTC. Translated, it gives CASSLGHHNYGYTF.

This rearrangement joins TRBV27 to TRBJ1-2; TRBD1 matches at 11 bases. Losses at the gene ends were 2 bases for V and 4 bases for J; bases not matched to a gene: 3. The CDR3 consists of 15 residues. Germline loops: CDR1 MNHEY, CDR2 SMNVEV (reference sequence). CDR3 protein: CASSLLGTGGYGYTF. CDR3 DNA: TGTGCCAGCAGTTTACTGGGGACAGGGGGCTATGGCTACACCTTC.

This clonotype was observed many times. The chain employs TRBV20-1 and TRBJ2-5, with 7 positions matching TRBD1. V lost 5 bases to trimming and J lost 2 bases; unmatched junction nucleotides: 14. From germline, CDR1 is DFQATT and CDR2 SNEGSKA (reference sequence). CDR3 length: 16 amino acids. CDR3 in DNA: TGCAGTGCTCGGGGACCTGGACAGGCCTCACAAGAGACCCAGTACTTC. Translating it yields CSARGPGQASQETQYF.

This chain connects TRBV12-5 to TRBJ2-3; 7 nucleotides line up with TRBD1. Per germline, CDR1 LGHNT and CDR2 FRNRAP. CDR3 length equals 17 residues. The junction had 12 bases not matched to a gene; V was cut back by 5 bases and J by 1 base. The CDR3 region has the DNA TGTGCTAGTGGTGAGCAAAAAGGGGGCTTTGGCACAGATACGCAGTATTTT. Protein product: CASGEQKGGFGTDTQYF.

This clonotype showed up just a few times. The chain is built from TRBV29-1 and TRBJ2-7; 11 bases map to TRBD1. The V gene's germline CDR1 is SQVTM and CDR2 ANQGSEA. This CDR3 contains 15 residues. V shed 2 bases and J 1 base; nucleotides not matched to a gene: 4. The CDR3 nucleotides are TGCAGCGTTGAATACCGGGACAGGGGGTCCTACGAGCAGTACTTC. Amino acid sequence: CSVEYRDRGSYEQYF.

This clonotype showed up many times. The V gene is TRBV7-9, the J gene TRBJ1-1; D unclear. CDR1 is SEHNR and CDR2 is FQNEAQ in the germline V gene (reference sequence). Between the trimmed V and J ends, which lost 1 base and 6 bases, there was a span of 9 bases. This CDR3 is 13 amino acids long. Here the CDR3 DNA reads TGTGCCAGCAGCTTAGTATCTGGGGCTGAAGCTTTCTTT. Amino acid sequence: CASSLVSGAEAFF.

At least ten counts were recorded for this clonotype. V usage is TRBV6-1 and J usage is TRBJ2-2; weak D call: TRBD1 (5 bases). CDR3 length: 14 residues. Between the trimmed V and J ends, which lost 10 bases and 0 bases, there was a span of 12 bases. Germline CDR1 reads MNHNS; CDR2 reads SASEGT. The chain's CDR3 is CATADTPNTGELFF. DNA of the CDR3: TGTGCCACCGCGGACACTCCGAACACCGGGGAGCTGTTTTTT.

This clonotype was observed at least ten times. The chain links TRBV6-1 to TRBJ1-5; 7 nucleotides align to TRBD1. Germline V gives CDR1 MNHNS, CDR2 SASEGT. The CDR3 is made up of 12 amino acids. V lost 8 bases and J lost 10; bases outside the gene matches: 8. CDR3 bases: TGTGCCAGCGGAAAGGGGGCAAGCCCCCAGCATTTT. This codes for CASGKGASPQHF.